Listed here is a single T cell receptor beta chain. Its specific antigen is unknown. Nothing much larger sits one base from this clone, and base qualities are not available. The data stem from a study of cytomegalovirus exposure and HLA in healthy donors (dated by TCRdb to about 2017). At the level of the whole study: In an earlier analysis of under 600 of the donors, about 260 Gb of sequence data and approximately 100 million unique TCR beta sequences from about 179 million T cells were reported. An early release covering roughly 640 HLA-typed donors comprised approximately 290 gigabases of sequencing data and approximately 85 million unique TCR sequences. Of the 398 genotyped donors, 70% to 90% were placed in the genetic ancestry cluster associated with self-reported Caucasian donors. The aim of the study was to test whether cataloging public T cell receptors could identify signatures of past pathogen exposure. Using immunosequencing, the study profiled T cell repertoires from 500 to 800 subjects and related those repertoires to cytomegalovirus serostatus. Besides the first cohort of 666 subjects, a separate validation cohort made up of over 95 different subjects was used. To predict cytomegalovirus infection status, the study combined high-throughput TCR immunosequencing, statistical association of individual TCRs with disease status, and machine learning. A later analysis re-examined previously published TCR beta repertoires from about 670 donors and added high-resolution HLA genotyping to investigate patterns of TCR occurrence. The later analysis used no new phenotypic data to find candidate immune exposures, relying instead on TCR beta sequences and their occurrence across donors. An earlier analysis of some 500 of the donors applied high-throughput TCR beta sequencing to assess whether each TCR beta V gene segment acted as functional or pseudogenic. Alongside the repertoire data, information on donor age, sex, ethnicity and CMV serostatus was compiled. In a later genetic analysis, genome-wide SNP genotypes for about 65% of the roughly 670 donors were used, and that subset was treated as a discovery cohort. Every discovery cohort repertoire had been produced on one sequencing platform. HLA typing included class I and class II loci at four-digit resolution. Typing coverage varied by locus: roughly 629-640 donors for A, B, C, DRB1 and DQB1; roughly 520 for DQA1; about 600 for DPA1; approximately 450 for DPB1. A few DR-DQ haplotypes were handled as single units for association and clustering because linkage in the cohort was strong. Among about 410 genotyped donors of the cohort, an average of roughly 230,000 unique TCR beta nucleotide sequences was sequenced per donor, of which about 18% were non-productive.

The protocol used for the library was the immunoSEQ multiplex PCR assay. For the multiplex PCR, a mixture combining 60 forward primers for TCR Vbeta segments and 13 reverse primers for TCR Jbeta segments was used. The CDR3 region of rearranged TCR beta genes was amplified from genomic DNA by a multiplex PCR assay. Amplified TCR beta libraries were sequenced as 87-base-pair reads on the Illumina HiSeq System. As for the original processing: Across the roughly 670 repertoires, a later analysis counted tens of millions of unique TCR beta chains, 8.5 million to 12 million of which were shared by at least two donors. A nearest-neighbor algorithm error-corrected the raw reads and collapsed the reads into unique sequences, merging closely related sequences to remove PCR and sequencing errors. To assign V, D and J gene segments, CDR3 sequences were aligned to IMGT reference sequences. For a sequence to be retained, a match of at least six nucleotides was required to both a V gene segment and a J gene segment. Rearrangements were classified as productive when the CDR3 lacked stop codons and remained in frame with V and J, and all other rearrangements were classified as non-productive. Following IMGT convention, CDR3 was defined as the stretch from the second conserved V-encoded cysteine up to the conserved J-encoded phenylalanine. In an earlier analysis of approximately 590 of the donors, sequences lacking an unambiguous match to a single V gene segment were excluded. In an earlier analysis of a few hundred of the donors, V segments were called functional above 56.7% productive rearrangements and were called segregating when the between-donor standard deviation exceeded 5%. A statistical classification framework was developed to diagnose cytomegalovirus status using the catalog of TCR beta chain sequences. In a later analysis, TCR nucleotide sequences were compared against IMGT/GENE-DB human TR gene sequences so that V and J genes could be assigned. A later analysis assigned CDR3 sequences and most-parsimonious VDJ recombination scenarios with the TCRdist pipeline. In a later analysis, every TCR beta chain was defined by the combination of its CDR3 amino acid sequence and its V-gene family, and reads without a unique V-gene family were dropped. A later analysis removed nearly 600 highly shared, low-generation-probability nucleotide sequences to deal with suspected cross-contamination and a sequencing artifact. A later analysis calculated a clonal expansion index for each public chain from normalized within-repertoire ranks of inferred template counts. In a later analysis, generation probabilities were computed using a VDJ recombination model fitted to out-of-frame rearrangements, and the results were checked against IGoR. In a later analysis, hypergeometric tests were used to score TCR-TCR, TCR-HLA and TCR-CMV co-occurrence, with a repertoire-size bias correction applied to TCR pairs. In a later analysis, false discovery rates were estimated by permuting HLA or CMV assignments 20 times. In a later analysis, co-occurring TCRs were grouped using DBSCAN, and TCRdist sequence similarity was added for clustering within HLA-allele-positive subsets. Repertoires with fewer than 30,000 or more than 120,000 public chains, plus five repertoires with anomalous nucleotide sharing, were excluded from co-occurrence clustering. Drawn from immuneACCESS, this table holds only the in-frame rearrangements with V and J called that TCRdb kept. Clones are partly lost; checked studies trace under half to an unresolved V gene and leave the rest unexplained. Clone size and the V and J calls come from that table; the DNA yielded D and trimming. The sample table shows about 170,000 clones, and about 82% are seen once. Around 0.71% of the sample comes from the top ten.

The cohort was made up of under 800 healthy bone marrow donors. At the time of sampling, every cohort member was nominally healthy, though immune exposures that went unrecorded were likely present. The donor tested CMV seronegative, placing the donor among the 300 to 450 seronegative members of the cohort. A peripheral blood sample was provided by each donor, and peripheral blood mononuclear cells were used for TCR beta sequencing. The Qiagen DNeasy Blood Extraction Kit was used to extract genomic DNA from the blood cell samples. What the authors observed across the whole study: An association between a missense DCLRE1C variant and V-gene and J-gene trimming of TCR beta chains was found in a later genetic analysis and replicated in an independent cohort. A few of the identified cytomegalovirus-associated TCR beta chains were confirmed in vitro to be specific for cytomegalovirus antigens. Most TCR sequences were seen in very few donors, while some public TCRs were found in many individuals. In this cohort, only TCR beta chains were sequenced, and detectable features were limited by the absence of alpha or paired-chain data. In a later genetic analysis, fewer N-insertions in productive TCRs were reported among donors in an Asian-associated ancestry cluster than the roughly 670-donor mean. The authors suggested that the approach could potentially be extended to other disease states and immunological phenotypes. In a later analysis, HLA-associated TCR beta chains showed more clonal expansion and lower generation probabilities than non-associated chains that were equally common. Linkage disequilibrium might explain the correlated functional status among segregating V segments, but an unknown experimental factor could not be excluded. A further reported finding was that TCR beta sequences accurately predicted the HLA-A and HLA-B alleles for most subjects in the first cohort. Because some donors lacked HLA typing at each locus, the association tests relied only on the typed subset. The classifier was reported to diagnose cytomegalovirus status with high specificity and sensitivity in both the original cohort and the validation cohort. A cluster of highly shared sequence variants was judged likely to represent a technical artifact of the sequencing pipeline. Sequencing depth was assumed to be roughly uniform across donors in the presence/absence analyses, though that assumption may not hold. According to a later analysis, most CMV-associated TCR beta chains appeared to be HLA-restricted, and the HLA associations seemed to be driven largely by CMV exposure. In an earlier analysis of 587 of the donors, most TCR beta V segments appeared in productive rearrangements about 90% or about 30% of the time, broadly matching IMGT annotations. Because counts were too low, some 17 rarely observed V segments, including chromosome 9 orphons, were left out of the earlier analysis of a few hundred of the donors. Strong co-occurrence of HLA alleles, especially DR and DQ, made assigning TCR associations to individual alleles difficult. In a later analysis, around 17,000 TCR beta sequences were associated with specific HLA alleles at a false discovery rate of 0.05. In the study, about 150 TCR beta chains were listed as associated with cytomegalovirus. CMV serostatus was the only immune exposure information available for the cohort. According to a later analysis, TCR association rates differed among HLA loci, with DRB1 alleles showing the most associated TCRs and HLA-C alleles showing the fewest. Several of the top co-occurrence clusters appeared to be linked to parvovirus B19, influenza, CMV and Epstein-Barr virus, according to a later analysis.

The clonotype comes from a female donor in good health and CMV-seronegative. The specimen sequenced was PBMCs.

The CDR3: CASSFSGPFYEQYF. The DNA sequence follows: TGTGCCAGCAGCTTTAGCGGGCCCTTCTACGAGCAGTACTTC. The chain uses TRBV7-2 and TRBJ2-7; 7 bases in the junction line up with TRBD2. Taken from the germline V gene, the CDR1 and CDR2 loops are SGHTA and FQGNSA. The germline V end is reduced by 3 bases and the J end by 3 bases; junction bases left unmatched: 5. The CDR3, cysteine through phenylalanine, is 14 amino acids long. Only the CDR3 DNA is retained, 42 bases long and in frame from the first base.